Below, 31 T cell receptor beta chains from the same sample are listed, as sequenced in a study of T cells in Graves' hyperthyroidism and ophthalmopathy. Amplified TCR beta CDR3 regions derived from RNA transcripts. The TCR CDR3 first-round RT-PCR relied on the HTBI primer set. MiXCR was run by TCRdb on the multiplex PCR reads, yielding one entry per CDR3 protein. Of around 570,000 distinct CDR3 sequences in the sample, about 20% were seen once. Material: blood. Source of these receptors: a man aged 40-55 years with Graves' ophthalmopathy.

J is TRBJ1-5 and V is TRBV20-1; TRBD1 matches 8 bases. The J segment lost 2 bases and the V segment lost 1 base, leaving 13 bases of the junction unmatched. The CDR3 is 18 amino acids. CDR1 and CDR2 (germline): DFQATT, SNEGSKA (reference sequence). The CDR3: CSARGRTGFQEGNQPQHF. The DNA for the CDR3 is TGCAGTGCTAGAGGTAGGACAGGGTTCCAAGAGGGCAATCAGCCCCAGCATTTT.

This clonotype was found once. The chain combines TRBV5-6 with TRBJ2-7; D perhaps matches TRBD2 (6 bases). Trimming left V 3 bases short and J 2 bases short, with 21 bases between. The CDR3 consists of 17 residues. Germline values: CDR1 SGHDT, CDR2 YYEEEE. The CDR3 region is CASSSPYSGPTPYEQYF. Here the CDR3 DNA reads TGTGCCAGCAGCTCTCCATATAGCGGACCAACCCCCTACGAGCAGTACTTC.

This clonotype was counted between two and nine times. J is TRBJ2-7 and V is TRBV6-2 or TRBV6-3; weak D call: TRBD1 (5 bases). The CDR3 sequence is 13 residues long. In germline, CDR1 is MNHEY, CDR2 SVGEGT. V lost 2 bases and J lost 3, with 8 bases in between. CDR3 protein: CASSYPGIYEQYF. The CDR3 DNA follows: TGTGCCAGCAGTTACCCAGGGATCTACGAGCAGTACTTC.

This chain links TRBV28 with TRBJ1-1; D remains ambiguous. The CDR3 extends over 14 amino acids. The V and J ends lost 7 bases and 8 bases respectively, with 20 bases between them. Germline assignment: CDR1 MDHEN and CDR2 SYDVKM. The CDR3 is CASTPARRVREAFF. As DNA, the CDR3 is TGTGCCAGCACCCCTGCCCGACGGGTAAGGGAAGCTTTCTTT.

There are a few counts of this clonotype. The J gene is TRBJ2-2, the V gene TRBV27; TRBD2 agrees at 8 bases. J gave up 2 bases and V 5 bases, and 4 bases lay outside the gene matches. The CDR3 runs 15 residues. CDR1 is MNHEY, CDR2 SMNVEV, per germline (reference sequence). The DNA of the CDR3 is TGTGCCAGCAGTCGACTAGCGCGAAACACCGGGGAGCTGTTTTTT. This gives the protein CASSRLARNTGELFF.

V usage is TRBV19 and J usage is TRBJ2-3; maybe TRBD2 (6 bases). CDR3 length: 14 amino acids. Germline V gives CDR1 LNHDA, CDR2 SQIVND (reference sequence). V was trimmed by 5 bases and J by 6 bases, leaving 15 bases between them. The CDR3 coding sequence is TGTGCCAGTAGTTCGGGGGTCGACTTGGATACGCAGTATTTT. Its protein product is CASSSGVDLDTQYF.

This clonotype has ten or more counts. The chain has TRBV7-3 and TRBJ2-5; D is undetermined. The CDR3 runs to 15 residues. The V gene's germline CDR1 is SGHTA and CDR2 FQGTGA. The ends were cut back, 2 bases at V and 2 bases at J, with 12 bases in the middle. The CDR3 loop reads CASSLGMTTQETQYF. The CDR3 nucleotides are TGTGCCAGCAGCTTAGGGATGACAACTCAAGAGACCCAGTACTTC.

This clonotype has just a few counts. This chain links TRBV30 with TRBJ2-4, with D possibly matching TRBD1 (6 bases). The CDR3 is 15 residues long. Germline-derived CDR1 and CDR2 are GTSNPN and SVGIG (reference sequence). Trimming stripped 5 bases from V and 9 bases from J, with 23 bases between. The CDR3 reads CAWPFSGESCGIQYF. The DNA for the CDR3 is TGTGCCTGGCCCTTCTCAGGGGAGTCATGCGGCATTCAGTACTTC. The whole variable domain, remainder taken from reference TRBV30 and TRBJ2-4, is SQTIHQWPATLVQPVGSPLSLECTVEGTSNPNLYWYRQAAGRGLQLLFYSVGIGQISSEVPQNLSASRPQDRQFILSSKKLLLSDSGFYLCAWPFSGESCGIQYFGAGTRLSVL.

This clonotype was seen more than once but under ten times. This chain uses TRBV30 with TRBJ2-2; 8 bases are a match to TRBD1. Germline V gene sequence: CDR1 GTSNPN, CDR2 SVGIG (reference sequence). Trimming at V came to 1 base and at J to 5 bases, leaving 6 bases not matched to a gene. The CDR3 contains 15 residues. CDR3 region: CAWSDGQGGTGELFF. CDR3 DNA sequence: TGTGCCTGGAGTGACGGACAGGGTGGGACCGGGGAGCTGTTTTTT.

This clonotype was seen many times. This sequence joins TRBV28 and TRBJ2-1; 11 bases are a match to TRBD2. Germline trimming cut 5 bases from V and 5 bases from J; bases unmatched to any gene: 5. The CDR3 is made up of 15 amino acids. In germline, CDR1 is MDHEN, CDR2 SYDVKM. CDR3 amino acids: CASSGLAGSHNEQFF. The CDR3 bases are TGTGCCAGCAGTGGACTAGCGGGTTCCCACAATGAGCAGTTCTTC. Looking up the rest from reference TRBV28 and TRBJ2-1 gives the full variable domain: DVKVTQSSRYLVKRTGEKVFLECVQDMDHENMFWYRQDPGLGLRLIYFSYDVKMKEKGDIPEGYSVSREKKERFSLILESASTNQTSMYLCASSGLAGSHNEQFFGPGTRLTVL.

The chain joins TRBV28 to TRBJ2-1, with no clear D. Per germline, CDR1 MDHEN and CDR2 SYDVKM. V dropped 6 bases and J dropped 4 bases, with 13 bases sitting between them. The length of the CDR3 is 14 residues. CDR3 coding DNA: TGTGCCAGCAGCGGACGACCTCGTTACAATGAGCAGTTCTTC. This encodes CASSGRPRYNEQFF.

There are a few counts of this clonotype. This chain joins TRBV20-1 and TRBJ2-3, with D maybe TRBD1 (6 bases). Looked up from germline, CDR1 is DFQATT and CDR2 is SNEGSKA (reference sequence). This CDR3 is 15 amino acids long. Trimming took off 5 bases at V and 4 bases at J, with 19 bases between the two ends. CDR3 DNA sequence: TGCAGTGCTGAACCCGGGACACATGTGGCAGATACGCAGTATTTT. It encodes CSAEPGTHVADTQYF.

Concerning this clonotype itself: Being one base from a much bigger clone, this may be a read error. J is TRBJ2-1 and V is TRBV20-1; 7 nucleotides match TRBD1. Germline V gene data show CDR1 as DFQATT and CDR2 as SNEGSKA (reference sequence). CDR3 size: 12 residues. V shed 8 bases, J shed 6 bases, and the junction held 7 bases outside the gene matches. CDR3 region: CSTRQGSNEQFF. CDR3 in DNA: TGCAGTACAAGACAGGGCTCCAATGAGCAGTTCTTC.

There are many counts of this clonotype. V and J are TRBV30 and TRBJ2-2, with 11 bases that match TRBD2. Germline V lookup: CDR1 GTSNPN, CDR2 SVGIG (reference sequence). The V gene end was trimmed by 7 bases and the J gene end by 0 bases; junction bases not matched to a gene: 4. The CDR3 has 15 residues. Written as DNA, the CDR3 is TGTGCCTCCAAGACTAGCGGGGCGAACACCGGGGAGCTGTTTTTT. Translated, it gives CASKTSGANTGELFF.

CDR3 in amino acids: CATLFPRIGYTF. The CDR3, as DNA: TGTGCCACCCTATTTCCGAGGATTGGCTACACCTTC. V gene TRBV2 combines with J gene TRBJ1-2; no reliable D call. The CDR3 has 12 residues. Germline CDR1 is SNHLY and CDR2 is FYNNEI. The V and J ends lost 10 bases and 7 bases respectively, with 16 bases between them.

The table lists this clonotype with a few counts. This rearrangement joins TRBV6-5 to TRBJ2-3; no clear D. Trimming took off 2 bases at V and 1 base at J, with 16 bases between the two ends. Per germline, CDR1 MNHEY and CDR2 SVGAGI. CDR3 size: 17 residues. CDR3 nucleotides: TGTGCCAGCAGTTACGACCGGACGAAACTGGGCACAGATACGCAGTATTTT. Encoded protein: CASSYDRTKLGTDTQYF.

The V and J genes are TRBV5-1 and TRBJ2-5; 9 bases fit TRBD1. This CDR3 spans 14 amino acids. Germline CDR1 is SGHRS and CDR2 is YFSETQ. J was trimmed by 5 bases and V by 4 bases; bases with no gene match: 6. CDR3 DNA: TGCGCCAGCAGCGCGGGGACAGGGAGGGAGACCCAGTACTTC. Amino acid sequence: CASSAGTGRETQYF.

The chain joins TRBV6-2 or TRBV6-3 to TRBJ2-5; possibly TRBD2 for D (5 bases). Between the trimmed V and J ends, which lost 5 bases and 7 bases, there was a span of 14 bases. The V gene's germline CDR1 is MNHEY and CDR2 SVGEGT. The CDR3 has 13 residues. CDR3 sequence: CASSPVPEGTQYF. CDR3 nucleotides: TGTGCCAGCAGTCCGGTCCCCGAGGGGACCCAGTACTTC.

This sequence joins TRBV9 and TRBJ1-1, with D hard to call. Trimming removed 0 bases at V and 4 bases at J, with 10 bases between. This CDR3 has 14 amino acids. Germline-derived CDR1 and CDR2 are SGDLS and YYNGEE. The CDR3 loop is CASSVEKGSTEAFF. CDR3 DNA: TGTGCCAGCAGCGTAGAGAAAGGGAGCACTGAAGCTTTCTTT.

Concerning this clonotype itself: This may arise from a read error, as a much more abundant clone is one base away. V gene TRBV11-2 combines with J gene TRBJ2-3, with D possibly called TRBD1 or TRBD2 (5 bases each). The germline V gene has CDR1 SGHAT and CDR2 FQNNGV. This CDR3 has 15 amino acids. The germline V and J ends were trimmed by 3 bases and 3 bases, with 13 bases remaining between them. This chain's CDR3 is CASSFYFEGTDTQYF. CDR3 nucleotide sequence: TGTGCCAGCAGCTTTTACTTTGAGGGGACAGATACGCAGTATTTT.

The genes are TRBV6-5 and TRBJ1-6; D uncertain. The CDR3 spans 15 residues. Germline-derived CDR1 and CDR2 are MNHEY and SVGAGI. V lost 4 bases and J 6 bases, leaving 13 bases between the germline ends. This CDR3 reads CASSFVVRGNSPLHF. The DNA of the CDR3 is TGTGCCAGCAGTTTCGTGGTTCGGGGTAATTCACCCCTCCACTTT.

Points on this clonotype: The junction and the germline gene differ at one end; a read error may be behind it. This chain connects TRBV20-1 to TRBJ2-3, with 11 bases aligning to TRBD2. Germline CDR1 DFQATT, CDR2 SNEGSKA (reference sequence). The length of the CDR3 is 16 residues. CDR3 loop: CSAGGVAGGRGDAQYF. The CDR3 DNA reads TGCAGTGCTGGGGGGGTAGCGGGAGGGCGCGGAGATGCGCAGTATTTT.

The chain uses TRBV19 and TRBJ2-5; 10 bases match TRBD2. CDR1 and CDR2 (germline): LNHDA, SQIVND (reference sequence). The J segment lost 5 bases and the V segment lost 6 bases, leaving 6 bases of the junction unmatched. This CDR3 comprises 14 residues. The CDR3 region has the DNA TGTGCCAGTAGACCAGCGGGAGGGGTGGAGACCCAGTACTTC. It encodes CASRPAGGVETQYF.

This clonotype was detected only a few times. CDR3: CASTPQGRRHYGYTF. CDR3 DNA: TGTGCCAGCACCCCACAGGGGAGGAGGCACTATGGCTACACCTTC. The V call is TRBV27, the J call TRBJ1-2; 7 bases align to TRBD1. The germline gives CDR1 MNHEY, CDR2 SMNVEV (reference sequence). V lost 7 bases to trimming and J lost 3 bases; unmatched junction nucleotides: 11. The CDR3 totals 15 residues.

The J gene is TRBJ2-7, the V gene TRBV3-1; D gene uncertain. Germline V gene lookup returns CDR1 LGHDT and CDR2 YNNKEL (reference sequence). The V gene lost 0 bases and the J gene lost 0 bases, with 9 bases spanning the gap. The CDR3 spans 15 residues. CDR3 amino acids: CASSQELWSSYEQYF. CDR3 bases: TGTGCCAGCAGCCAAGAATTATGGAGCTCCTACGAGCAGTACTTC.

This clonotype was seen a handful of times. The chain employs TRBV7-2 and TRBJ2-5; D might be TRBD1 (6 bases). Germline assignment: CDR1 SGHTA and CDR2 FQGNSA. The CDR3 has 17 residues. V was shortened by 4 bases and J by 2 bases, with 20 bases between the two germline ends. CDR3 sequence (DNA): TGTGCCAGCAGCTCTCTGGTGGGGGCGACGGATCAAGAGACCCAGTACTTC. This gives the protein CASSSLVGATDQETQYF.

This clonotype was observed at least ten times. The chain joins TRBV18 to TRBJ2-3; a weak D match, TRBD1 (5 bases). V was trimmed by 2 bases and J by 1 base, leaving 10 bases between them. Germline assignment: CDR1 KGHSH and CDR2 LQKENI. This CDR3 has 15 residues. This CDR3 reads CASSPFQGGTDTQYF. In DNA, the CDR3 is TGTGCCAGCTCACCATTCCAGGGTGGCACAGATACGCAGTATTTT.

This clonotype was observed a few times. The chain couples TRBV3-1 to TRBJ2-1; TRBD2 is a possible D gene (6 bases). CDR1 and CDR2 (germline): LGHDT, YNNKEL (reference sequence). The CDR3 length is 18 residues. Between the trimmed V and J ends, which lost 0 bases and 4 bases, there was a span of 19 bases. In DNA, the CDR3 is TGTGCCAGCAGCCAAGATGCCAGCGGGCTTCGAACTTACAATGAGCAGTTCTTC. It yields the protein CASSQDASGLRTYNEQFF.

This clonotype has just a few counts. The V and J genes are TRBV20-1 and TRBJ2-1; D unresolved. The length of the CDR3 is 14 residues. Trimming took off 0 bases at V and 8 bases at J, with 14 bases between the two ends. Germline V lookup: CDR1 DFQATT, CDR2 SNEGSKA (reference sequence). The CDR3 spells CSARDLVGLDEQFF. The CDR3 nucleotides read TGCAGTGCTAGAGATTTGGTCGGGCTCGATGAGCAGTTCTTC.

This clonotype was observed at least ten times. The CDR3 here is CASRGENYSNQPQHF. The CDR3 DNA sequence: TGTGCCAGCAGGGGGGAGAATTATAGCAATCAGCCCCAGCATTTT. The chain combines TRBV6-1 with TRBJ1-5; D is possibly TRBD1 (5 bases). Trimming stripped 6 bases from V and 0 bases from J, with 12 bases between. The CDR3 consists of 15 residues. From germline, CDR1 is MNHNS and CDR2 SASEGT.

This clonotype was counted between two and nine times. The chain employs TRBV6-5 and TRBJ1-2; D not resolved. The CDR3 is 15 amino acids. Germline V lookup: CDR1 MNHEY, CDR2 SVGAGI. V was trimmed by 4 bases and J by 0 bases, leaving 12 bases between them. CDR3 region: CASSSNSAPNYGYTF. The CDR3 coding sequence is TGTGCCAGCAGTTCCAACTCGGCCCCTAACTATGGCTACACCTTC.